This TCR beta chain originates from a study of monozygotic twins with inflammatory bowel disease. Germline V lookup: CDR1 LNHNV, CDR2 YYDKDF (reference sequence). The CDR3 has 13 residues. TCRdb reworked the 5' RACE reads into one entry per CDR3 protein, no DNA. This sample contains some 150,000 distinct CDR3 sequences. Specimen: blood. The sequence was obtained from a human donor with ulcerative colitis or Crohn's disease, or a healthy co-twin of an affected twin (not recorded which). The genes are TRBV15 and TRBJ1-5; there is no DNA to check the TCRdb D call of TRBD1. The CDR3: CATSIGTSQPQHF.